This T cell receptor (beta chain) appears in the sequencing data of a study of T cells in women clearing cervical HPV infection. About the study: Control women cleared a single incident HPV16 infection within 12 months. For cases, blood was sampled a median approximately 150 days after lesion detection, interquartile range 90 to 200 days.

A word on this clone: Antigen specificity is unknown. The read ends 3 residues early relative to the CDR3; the germline J gene fills the gap.

Sequenced by immunoSEQ multiplex PCR; TCRdb stores in-frame clones only, minus some. The table for this sample gives around 12,000 clones. The CDR3 is made up of 13 amino acids. CDR1 and CDR2 from the germline V gene are SEHNR and FQNEAQ (reference sequence). Study results and limitations: It is unknown whether associations predate infection; no effector/memory or HPV-specific sorting.

The TCR comes from a woman aged 18 to 75 with a cervical HPV16 infection that either progressed to CIN3+ or cleared (not recorded which). The sequenced material came from blood buffy coat. The chain carries TRBV7-9 and TRBJ2-3; tentative D call: TRBD1 (5 bases). The CDR3 region is CASGFLGQEAQYF. CDR3 bases read: TGTGCCAGCGGATTTTTGGGGCAAGAGGCG.